This T cell receptor beta chain was identified during a study of long-term antiretroviral therapy in people with HIV. Overall study: The 2015 immediate-ART recommendation was preceded by the earliest samples by about a decade.

Of note for this clone: Its cognate antigen is unknown.

Researchers report immunoSEQ v3.0 was run at survey level. The method was immunoSEQ multiplex PCR; TCRdb's version includes in-frame clones alone and lacks a portion of them. The sample shows approximately 30,000 clones, approximately 83% of them seen only once. Study conclusions and caveats: Specimen acquisition occurred between the mid-2000s and the late 2010s, potentially under older ART regimens.

V lost 2 bases, J lost 5 bases, and 13 bases lay in between. The CDR3 runs 15 residues. Germline V gives CDR1 PRHDT, CDR2 FYEKMQ (reference sequence). The chain is built from TRBV13 and TRBJ2-4; D is tentatively TRBD1 or TRBD2 (5 bases each). Sample: unsorted PBMCs, taken almost 2.9 years after starting antiretroviral therapy. The source of this sequence is a man aged 25 to 40 with HIV. CDR3 coding DNA: TGTGCCAGCAGCTTACGGGGCGGTTGGCAAAACATTCAGTACTTC. This gives the protein CASSLRGGWQNIQYF.